The entry below gives a single T cell receptor beta chain sequence along with its context. This CDR3 contains 13 residues. Germline V gene lookup returns CDR1 GTSNPN and CDR2 SVGIG (reference sequence). Trimming removed 3 bases at V and 0 bases at J, with 5 bases between. The data are from a study of blood T cell repertoires in COVID-19. Study information: Acute-phase and convalescent COVID-19 samples originated in the United States, Italy and Spain. T cells, B-cell-depleted T cells, or PBMCs supplied cDNA or gDNA.

In the original workflow: Cell counts per sample came from amplifying reference gene primers. Sequenced by immunoSEQ multiplex PCR; TCRdb stores in-frame clones only, minus some. That table is the source of V, J and clone size, and D and trimming were worked out from the DNA. The data contain approximately 180,000 clones, about 91% of them singletons. Material: peripheral blood. J is TRBJ1-4 and V is TRBV30, with D hard to call. This receptor was obtained from a woman between 45 and 65 years old with acute or convalescent COVID-19. CDR3 amino acids: CAWRASTNEKLFF. CDR3 bases: TGTGCCTGGAGAGCATCAACTAATGAAAAACTGTTTTTT.